One and the same sample provided the 4 T cell receptor beta chains below, sequenced in a study of blood T cell repertoires in COVID-19. The protocol was immunoSEQ multiplex PCR, while the TCRdb copy is restricted to in-frame clones and leaves out a portion. The sample carries 200,000 to 250,000 clones, more than 80% recorded once. Sequencing was carried out using PBMCs or T cells enriched from blood (not recorded which). The receptors were sampled from a man between 60 and 75 years old who had recovered from COVID-19.

This clone was picked up one time. The chain has TRBV5-1 and TRBJ2-1; D is uncertain. The ends were cut back, 0 bases at V and 6 bases at J, with 7 bases in the middle. CDR1 and CDR2 (germline): SGHRS, YFSETQ. CDR3 length: 13 amino acids. The CDR3 DNA sequence: TGCGCCAGCAGCTTGGCCTATGGCAATGAGCAGTTCTTC. Translated, it gives CASSLAYGNEQFF.

J is TRBJ2-7 and V is TRBV11-2; TRBD1 agrees at 9 bases. CDR1 is SGHAT and CDR2 is FQNNGV in the germline V gene. This CDR3 is 13 amino acids long. V lost 4 bases and J lost 4; bases outside the gene matches: 2. In DNA, the CDR3 is TGTGCCAGCAGCTACGACAGGGGGTACGAGCAGTACTTC. Residues: CASSYDRGYEQYF. The whole variable domain, remainder taken from reference TRBV11-2 and TRBJ2-7, is EAGVAQSPRYKIIEKRQSVAFWCNPISGHATLYWYQQILGQGPKLLIQFQNNGVVDDSQLPKDRFSAERLKGVDSTLKIQPAKLEDSAVYLCASSYDRGYEQYFGPGTRLTVT.

The chain carries TRBV2 and TRBJ2-5, with 9 bases fitting TRBD2. The CDR3 has 14 amino acids. Germline CDR1 SNHLY, CDR2 FYNNEI. V lost 2 bases to trimming and J lost 5 bases; unmatched junction nucleotides: 3. CDR3 coding DNA: TGTGCCAGCAGTGAACTAGCGGGGTGGGAGACCCAGTACTTC. As protein: CASSELAGWETQYF.

This chain links TRBV27 with TRBJ2-2; a weak D match, TRBD1 (5 bases). The CDR3 is 18 residues long. Germline loops: CDR1 MNHEY, CDR2 SMNVEV (reference sequence). Trimming took off 2 bases at V and 1 base at J, with 17 bases between the two ends. The CDR3 sequence: CASSLILPGQWNTGELFF. The DNA of the CDR3 is TGTGCCAGCAGTTTAATATTACCCGGACAATGGAACACCGGGGAGCTGTTTTTT.